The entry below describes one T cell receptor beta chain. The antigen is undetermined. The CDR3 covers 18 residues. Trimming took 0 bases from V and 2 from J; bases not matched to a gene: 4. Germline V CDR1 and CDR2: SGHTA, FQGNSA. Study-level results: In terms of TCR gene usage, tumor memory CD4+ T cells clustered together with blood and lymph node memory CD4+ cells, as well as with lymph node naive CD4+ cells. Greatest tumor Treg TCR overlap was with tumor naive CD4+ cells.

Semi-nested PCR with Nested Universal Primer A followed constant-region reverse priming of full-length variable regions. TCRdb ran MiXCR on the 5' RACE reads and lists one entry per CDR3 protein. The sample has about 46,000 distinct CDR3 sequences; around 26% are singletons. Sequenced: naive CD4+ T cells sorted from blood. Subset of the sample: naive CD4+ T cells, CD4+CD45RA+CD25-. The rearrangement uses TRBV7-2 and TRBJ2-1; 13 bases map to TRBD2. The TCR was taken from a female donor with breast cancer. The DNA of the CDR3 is TGTGCCAGCAGCTTAGCGCGGACTAGCGGGAGAACCTACAATGAGCAGTTCTTC. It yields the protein CASSLARTSGRTYNEQFF.